This TCR beta chain originates from a study of blood T cells in healthy people across ages. The study's findings and limits: Older age went with lower TCR beta diversity per million T cells, in a roughly linear way. The study lacked donor CMV status, which possibly confounded expanded clonotype changes.

The CDR3 spans 16 residues. Per the germline V gene, CDR1 is MNHEY and CDR2 is SVGEGT. Unmatched junction bases numbered 7, after V lost 3 bases and J lost 1 base. A few counts support this clonotype. Its specificity is unknown. PCR was performed a second time for about 7 to 11 cycles using a sample-barcoded 5' primer and a J-beta primer mix. TCRdb passed the 5' RACE reads through MiXCR, listing each CDR3 protein once. The sample yields about 800,000 distinct CDR3 sequences, 35% to 60% seen once. Each donor had around 9.8 milliliters of peripheral blood drawn. The receptor was derived from an elderly man in good health. Sequencing was performed on blood. The chain joins TRBV6-2 or TRBV6-3 to TRBJ2-5; 8 bases line up with TRBD2. The CDR3 region has the DNA TGTGCCAGCAGTTATGCCAGCGGGAGAGCCCAAGAGACCCAGTACTTC. Amino acid sequence: CASSYASGRAQETQYF.